This is a list of T cell receptor beta chains from one sample in a study of radiotherapy plus CTLA-4 blockade in lung cancer. The table came from immunoSEQ multiplex PCR; TCRdb's copy has only in-frame clones and leaves some out. This sample has tens of thousands of clones, with around 84% found just once. The starting material was peripheral blood, obtained from a patient treated with radiotherapy plus ipilimumab. The source is a human donor with non-small cell lung cancer that progressed on radiotherapy plus ipilimumab. The CDR3 runs from the conserved cysteine through the conserved F or W. D genes are given only for firm matches. For some rows the clone size is stated as once, few or many, or as a class when expanded; others skip it.

>-|TRBJ1-1|TRBV13|-
TGTGCCAGCAGCTTACACAGAGGGAACACTGAAGCTTTCTTT
CASSLHRGNTEAFF
>-|TRBJ1-1|TRBV9|-
TGTGCCAGCAGCGTAGAGGTGGGCACTGAAGCTTTCTTT
CASSVEVGTEAFF
>-|TRBJ2-5|TRBV11-3|-
TGTGCCAGCAGCTTGGGATGGGGGACCCAGTACTTC
CASSLGWGTQYF
>once|TRBJ2-7|TRBV9|-
TGTGCCAGCAGCGTAGAGTCGCGGGGGCCGACCTACGAGCAGTACTTC
CASSVESRGPTYEQYF
>-|TRBJ2-1|TRBV7-9|TRBD2
TGTGCCAGCAGCTTAAGGAGGTCTAGCGGGAGCAATGAGCAGTTCTTC
CASSLRRSSGSNEQFF
>-|TRBJ2-7|TRBV28|-
TGTGCCAGCCTAAAAAGTGGGGGTGGTTCCTACGAGCAGTACTTC
CASLKSGGGSYEQYF
>-|TRBJ1-1|TRBV29-1|-
TGCAGCGTTGAGACAGCCTCCGGTCCGGCTTTCTTT
CSVETASGPAFF
>few|TRBJ1-2|TRBV5-1|-
TGCGCCAGCAGCTCCGAGGCCGGGGGGGGCTACACCTTC
CASSSEAGGGYTF
>-|TRBJ1-2|TRBV6-5|-
TGTGCCAGCAATGAGGGTAGGGGCTATGGCTACACCTTC
CASNEGRGYGYTF
>few|TRBJ1-3|TRBV13|-
TGTGCCAGCAGCGCATCTGGGGAAGGCTCTGGAAACACCATATATTTT
CASSASGEGSGNTIYF